This T cell receptor (beta chain) is from a study of identical twins. Study-level points and caveats: Compared with models, monozygotic twins showed more out-of-frame TCR alpha sharing.

This clonotype has more than one count but fewer than ten. The antigen remains unidentified. CDR3 length: 13 amino acids. Losses at the gene ends were 6 bases for V and 4 bases for J; bases not matched to a gene: 1. Germline loops: CDR1 ENHRY, CDR2 SYGVKD. TCRdb fed the 5' RACE reads into MiXCR, producing one record per CDR3 protein. The data show 400,000 to 500,000 distinct CDR3 sequences, 15% to 20% seen once. V is TRBV10-3 and J is TRBJ2-1; 9 bases are a match to TRBD1. The receptor was derived from a man aged 50 or older in good health. The sequenced sample was naive T cells sorted from blood. The CDR3 here is CAIRTGGYNEQFF. DNA for the CDR3: TGTGCCATCAGGACAGGGGGGTACAATGAGCAGTTCTTC.